The 10 T cell receptor beta chains in this list originate from one sample, sequenced in a study of cytomegalovirus exposure and HLA in healthy donors. The primer mix had 60 Vbeta and 13 Jbeta primers. Method: immunoSEQ multiplex PCR; TCRdb's copy keeps in-frame clones and lacks some. The sample records 85,000 to 130,000 clones, less than 80% being singletons. The sequenced sample consisted of PBMCs. These TCRs come from a man in his 60s in good health and CMV-seronegative.

The chain employs TRBV5-4 and TRBJ1-2; TRBD1 matches at 7 bases. V dropped 4 bases and J dropped 4; count of bases not matched to a gene: 7. The CDR3 length is 14 residues. Germline lookup yields CDR1 SGHNT and CDR2 YYREEE (reference sequence). The CDR3 DNA follows: TGTGCCAGCAGCCCCGACAGGGTTATCTATGGCTACACCTTC. Translation gives CASSPDRVIYGYTF. Complete variable domain (other parts from reference TRBV5-4 and TRBJ1-2): ETGVTQSPTHLIKTRGQQVTLRCSSQSGHNTVSWYQQALGQGPQFIFQYYREEENGRGNFPPRFSGLQFPNYSSELNVNALELDDSALYLCASSPDRVIYGYTFGSGTRLTVV.

As DNA, the CDR3 is TGCGCCAGCAGCCAAGAGGTTCGGGAGAATGAGCAGTTCTTC. Protein: CASSQEVRENEQFF. The genes are TRBV4-3 and TRBJ2-1; tentative D call: TRBD2 (6 bases). The CDR3 is 14 amino acids. CDR1 is LGHNA and CDR2 is YSLEER in the germline V gene. V was cut by 0 bases and J by 7 bases, with 10 bases left in between.

V is TRBV5-1 and J is TRBJ2-1, with 11 bases that match TRBD2. The germline gives CDR1 SGHRS, CDR2 YFSETQ. V lost 6 bases and J lost 5; bases outside the gene matches: 10. The CDR3 is 16 residues long. In DNA form, the CDR3 reads TGCGCCAGCACTCTGGCTAGCGGGGGGTTTGACAATGAGCAGTTCTTC. Amino acids: CASTLASGGFDNEQFF.

The chain couples TRBV6-1 to TRBJ1-2; 9 nucleotides match TRBD1. The V segment lost 2 bases and the J segment 7 bases; nucleotides outside the gene matches: 11. The CDR3 totals 16 residues. Germline CDR1 is MNHNS and CDR2 is SASEGT. CDR3 nucleotide sequence: TGTGCCAGCAGTGAATCTTTGTTGGGACAGGGAACTGGCTACACCTTC. Its protein is CASSESLLGQGTGYTF.

This clone was seen only a few times. The rearrangement links TRBV18 to TRBJ1-6; D gene uncertain. The CDR3 length is 17 residues. Per germline, CDR1 KGHSH and CDR2 LQKENI. Trimming took off 4 bases at V and 0 bases at J, with 13 bases between the two ends. CDR3 loop: CASSQTDPSSYNSPLHF. CDR3 DNA: TGTGCCAGCTCACAAACAGATCCGAGCTCCTATAATTCACCCCTCCACTTT.

To note about this clone: Sequence at one end of the junction differs from germline and may be a read error. The J gene is TRBJ2-7, the V gene TRBV5-1; 14 bases line up with TRBD2. CDR1 is SGHRS, CDR2 YFSETQ, per germline. This CDR3 is built from 17 residues. CDR3 DNA sequence: TGCGCCAGCAGCTGGACTAGCGGGGGGACACCCTCCTCCGAGCAGTACTTC. This encodes CASSWTSGGTPSSEQYF.

The chain employs TRBV15 and TRBJ2-5; TRBD1 matches at 7 bases. Germline V gives CDR1 LNHNV, CDR2 YYDKDF (reference sequence). V gave up 4 bases and J gave up 5 bases; unmatched junction bases: 4. The CDR3 is made up of 13 amino acids. Here the CDR3 reads CATSNRGQETQYF. The CDR3 DNA reads as TGTGCCACCAGCAACAGGGGTCAGGAGACCCAGTACTTC.

The chain carries TRBV5-1 and TRBJ2-1; 8 bases align to TRBD2. V dropped 7 bases and J dropped 7; count of bases not matched to a gene: 16. The CDR3 totals 16 residues. CDR1 is SGHRS, CDR2 YFSETQ, per germline. The CDR3 DNA sequence: TGCGCCAGCCGACTTCCTCGGGGGGGGGATGGGAATGAGCAGTTCTTC. It is translated as CASRLPRGGDGNEQFF.

This clone has just a few counts. The rearrangement uses TRBV4-3 and TRBJ1-3; D unresolved. The ends were cut back, 1 base at V and 2 bases at J, with 15 bases in the middle. This CDR3 is 17 amino acids long. Per germline, CDR1 LGHNA and CDR2 YSLEER. In DNA form, the CDR3 reads TGCGCCAGCAGCCAAGGCCTAACAGTCCCTACTGGAAACACCATATATTTT. Protein: CASSQGLTVPTGNTIYF.

This chain links TRBV11-2 with TRBJ1-2; possible D gene TRBD1, 5 bases. CDR1 and CDR2 (germline): SGHAT, FQNNGV. V was shortened by 3 bases and J by 0 bases, with 8 bases between the two germline ends. There are 14 residues in the CDR3. CDR3 residues: CASSFGGTNYGYTF. Written as DNA, the CDR3 is TGTGCCAGCAGCTTCGGGGGGACTAACTATGGCTACACCTTC. The whole variable domain, remainder taken from reference TRBV11-2 and TRBJ1-2, is EAGVAQSPRYKIIEKRQSVAFWCNPISGHATLYWYQQILGQGPKLLIQFQNNGVVDDSQLPKDRFSAERLKGVDSTLKIQPAKLEDSAVYLCASSFGGTNYGYTFGSGTRLTVV.